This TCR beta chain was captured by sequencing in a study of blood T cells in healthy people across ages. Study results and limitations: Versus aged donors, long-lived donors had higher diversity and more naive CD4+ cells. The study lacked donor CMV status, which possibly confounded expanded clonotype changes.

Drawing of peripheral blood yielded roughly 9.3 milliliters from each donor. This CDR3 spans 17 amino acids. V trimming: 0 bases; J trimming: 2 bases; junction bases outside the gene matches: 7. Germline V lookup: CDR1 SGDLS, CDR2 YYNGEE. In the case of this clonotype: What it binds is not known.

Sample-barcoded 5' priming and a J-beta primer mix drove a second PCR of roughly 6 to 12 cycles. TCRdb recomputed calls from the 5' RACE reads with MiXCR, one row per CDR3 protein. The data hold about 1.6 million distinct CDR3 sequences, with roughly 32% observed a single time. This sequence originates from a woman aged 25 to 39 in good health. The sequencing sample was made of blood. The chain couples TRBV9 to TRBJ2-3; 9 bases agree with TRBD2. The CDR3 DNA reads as TGTGCCAGCAGCGTAGCCTGGAGCGGGAGGATCACAGATACGCAGTATTTT. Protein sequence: CASSVAWSGRITDTQYF.